This TCR beta chain came from a study of shared clonotypes between healthy human individuals. The CDR3 covers 13 residues. The V end lost 10 bases, the J end lost 7 bases, and 16 bases lay between the germline ends. Germline values: CDR1 LNHDA, CDR2 SQIVND (reference sequence). Clones were read by immunoSEQ multiplex PCR, and TCRdb kept only the in-frame ones, dropping some. Counted here are over 1.5 million clones, 98% occurring once; the ten biggest clones make up 0.4% to 0.55%. Input material: naive CD4+ T cells sorted from blood. Indicated subset: CD45RA+ positively selected. The clonotype comes from a man younger than 45 in good health. The rearrangement joins TRBV19 to TRBJ1-4, with unresolved D. The CDR3 DNA is TGTGCCACCAAAACCAGAAGAGGTGAAAAACTGTTTTTT. Translated: CATKTRRGEKLFF. The whole variable domain, remainder taken from reference TRBV19 and TRBJ1-4, is DGGITQSPKYLFRKEGQNVTLSCEQNLNHDAMYWYRQDPGQGLRLIYYSQIVNDFQKGDIAEGYSVSREKKESFPLTVTSAQKNPTAFYLCATKTRRGEKLFFGSGTQLSVL.